A single sample is the source of the 22 T cell receptor beta chains below, sequenced in a study of a mutant IDH1 vaccine in newly diagnosed glioma. Their antigens remain unidentified. Time point of the sample: week 11, during vaccination. One vaccine dose held 300 ug of mutant IDH1 20-mer peptide and came with topical imiquimod. Sequencing was performed with immunoSEQ multiplex PCR; in TCRdb, only in-frame clones are kept and a portion is missing. This sample yields some 33,000 clones, of which around 78% are seen a single time; approximately 25% belongs to the top ten. This specimen consisted of PBMCs, obtained from a glioma patient whose treatment included an IDH1 peptide vaccine. These receptors were collected from a man aged 25 to 40 with glioma.

This clone came up once. The CDR3 here is CASSLGPQETQYF. The DNA for the CDR3 is TGTGCCAGCAGCTTAGGACCCCAAGAGACCCAGTACTTC. This sequence joins TRBV11-3 and TRBJ2-5; D not certain. Trimming pared 1 base from V and 1 base from J, leaving 4 bases between. This CDR3 is 13 amino acids long. The germline CDR1 and CDR2 sequences are SGHNT and YENEEA. Variable domain in full (rest from reference TRBV11-3 and TRBJ2-5): EAGVVQSPRYKIIEKKQPVAFWCNPISGHNTLYWYLQNLGQGPELLIRYENEEAVDDSQLPKDRFSAERLKGVDSTLKIQPAELGDSAVYLCASSLGPQETQYFGPGTRLLVL.

A single count supports this clone. The V call is TRBV9, the J call TRBJ1-2; no clear D gene. Between the trimmed V and J ends, which lost 4 bases and 4 bases, there was a span of 17 bases. This CDR3 region has 15 residues. Germline lookup yields CDR1 SGDLS and CDR2 YYNGEE. CDR3 region: CASSSYFENFYGYTF. CDR3 in DNA: TGTGCCAGCAGCTCATACTTTGAGAACTTCTATGGCTACACCTTC.

The rearrangement links TRBV2 to TRBJ2-6; D possibly corresponds to TRBD2 (5 bases). The CDR3 has 14 residues. V shed 4 bases and J shed 3 bases, with 7 bases lying between them. Germline V CDR1 and CDR2: SNHLY, FYNNEI. CDR3 in amino acids: CASSAGLGANVLTF. CDR3 in DNA: TGTGCCAGCAGTGCCGGACTTGGGGCCAACGTCCTGACTTTC.

This clone is labeled as medium-sized (0.01 to 0.1%). The CDR3 sequence is CASHKDITGELFF. CDR3 DNA: TGTGCCAGCCATAAAGATATCACCGGGGAGCTGTTTTTT. The chain employs TRBV7-6 and TRBJ2-2, with D unresolved. CDR1 and CDR2 from the germline V gene are SGHVS and FNYEAQ. CDR3 length: 13 residues. Between the trimmed V and J ends, which lost 8 bases and 4 bases, there was a span of 11 bases. Variable domain in full (rest from reference TRBV7-6 and TRBJ2-2): GAGVSQSPRYKVTKRGQDVALRCDPISGHVSLYWYRQALGQGPEFLTYFNYEAQQDKSGLPNDRFSAERPEGSISTLTIQRTEQRDSAMYRCASHKDITGELFFGEGSRLTVL.

The CDR3, as DNA: TGTGCCAGCAGCTTAGCCGGTTGGAATGAGCAGTTCTTC. This encodes CASSLAGWNEQFF. V and J are TRBV7-9 and TRBJ2-1; D remains unclear. Germline loops: CDR1 SEHNR, CDR2 FQNEAQ (reference sequence). The CDR3 runs 13 residues. Trimming pared 0 bases from V and 7 bases from J, leaving 7 bases between. The whole variable domain, remainder taken from reference TRBV7-9 and TRBJ2-1, is DTGVSQNPRHKITKRGQNVTFRCDPISEHNRLYWYRQTLGQGPEFLTYFQNEAQLEKSRLLSDRFSAERPKGSFSTLEIQRTEQGDSAMYLCASSLAGWNEQFFGPGTRLTVL.

The chain recombines TRBV20-1 with TRBJ1-1; D is possibly TRBD1 (6 bases). The V end lost 5 bases, the J end lost 8 bases, and 12 bases lay between the germline ends. CDR3 length: 11 residues. Germline V gene data show CDR1 as DFQATT and CDR2 as SNEGSKA (reference sequence). CDR3 sequence: CSAVQGAEAFF. In DNA form, the CDR3 reads TGCAGTGCTGTACAGGGTGCCGAAGCTTTCTTT.

This sequence joins TRBV5-1 and TRBJ2-1; 8 nucleotides match TRBD2. V gave up 4 bases and J gave up 7 bases; unmatched junction bases: 13. This CDR3 spans 16 amino acids. CDR1 is SGHRS and CDR2 is YFSETQ in the germline V gene. The DNA of the CDR3 is TGCGCCAGCAGCGTAGGGGATTTCCGGGGGGGGAATGAGCAGTTCTTC. Protein product: CASSVGDFRGGNEQFF.

This chain uses TRBV2 with TRBJ2-5; D is unresolved. Trimming removed 3 bases at V and 4 bases at J, with 18 bases between. The CDR3 is made up of 16 amino acids. CDR1 is SNHLY, CDR2 FYNNEI, per germline. For the CDR3, the DNA is TGTGCCAGCAGTGACCCCCAGTCGATGGGCGTAGAGACCCAGTACTTC. Protein product: CASSDPQSMGVETQYF.

CDR3: CASHQRPAGGNEKLFF. The CDR3, as DNA: TGCGCCAGCCACCAAAGACCCGCAGGGGGTAATGAAAAACTGTTTTTT. V gene TRBV5-1 combines with J gene TRBJ1-4; 7 nucleotides line up with TRBD1. V shed 7 bases, J shed 4 bases, and the junction held 13 bases outside the gene matches. The CDR3 consists of 16 residues. Germline CDR1 reads SGHRS; CDR2 reads YFSETQ.

This chain links TRBV5-6 with TRBJ2-1, with TRBD1 matching 8 bases. V was clipped by 0 bases and J by 8 bases; unmatched bases: 4. CDR3 size: 14 residues. Germline CDR1 is SGHDT and CDR2 is YYEEEE. CDR3 loop: CASSLGQGAYEQFF. Here the CDR3 DNA reads TGTGCCAGCAGCTTGGGCCAGGGGGCCTATGAGCAGTTCTTC. The whole variable domain, filled in from reference TRBV5-6 and TRBJ2-1, reads DAGVTQSPTHLIKTRGQQVTLRCSPKSGHDTVSWYQQALGQGPQFIFQYYEEEERQRGNFPDRFSGHQFPNYSSELNVNALLLGDSALYLCASSLGQGAYEQFFGPGTRLTVL.

The chain employs TRBV7-2 and TRBJ1-2; D unresolved. CDR1 and CDR2 from the germline V gene are SGHTA and FQGNSA. The CDR3 contains 12 residues. Deletions cut 4 bases from V and 4 bases from J, with 7 bases between. The CDR3 sequence is CASSSPGYGYTF. In DNA form, the CDR3 reads TGTGCCAGCAGCTCCCCCGGCTATGGCTACACCTTC.

V is TRBV7-9 and J is TRBJ2-5; TRBD2 agrees at 7 bases. The CDR3 has 12 residues. V was clipped by 6 bases and J by 5 bases; unmatched bases: 3. The germline CDR1 and CDR2 sequences are SEHNR and FQNEAQ (reference sequence). This CDR3 reads CASSWEGETQYF. CDR3 nucleotides: TGTGCCAGCAGTTGGGAGGGGGAGACCCAGTACTTC.

The chain combines TRBV6-1 with TRBJ1-1, with a tentative D call TRBD1 (6 bases). Deletions cut 6 bases from V and 0 bases from J, with 11 bases between. From germline, CDR1 is MNHNS and CDR2 SASEGT. CDR3 size: 14 residues. As DNA, the CDR3 is TGTGCCAGCAGCAAAGGACAGCTGAACACTGAAGCTTTCTTT. It specifies CASSKGQLNTEAFF.

V usage is TRBV6-6 and J usage is TRBJ2-5; no reliable D call. The CDR3 totals 14 residues. Germline V lookup: CDR1 MNHNY, CDR2 SVGAGI (reference sequence). V lost 3 bases and J lost 3, with 11 bases in between. The CDR3 DNA reads as TGTGCCAGCAGTTATTCAATTGGGGAAGAGACCCAGTACTTC. It encodes CASSYSIGEETQYF.

The chain links TRBV7-3 to TRBJ2-7; 7 nucleotides match TRBD1. The CDR3 consists of 13 residues. Per germline, CDR1 SGHTA and CDR2 FQGTGA. The V segment lost 6 bases and the J segment 3 bases; nucleotides outside the gene matches: 5. The CDR3 protein is CASRSGTDYEQYF. The CDR3 DNA is TGTGCCAGCAGGTCCGGGACAGACTACGAGCAGTACTTC.

The rearrangement uses TRBV4-1 and TRBJ2-2, with 8 positions matching TRBD1. In germline, CDR1 is MGHRA, CDR2 YSYEKL. The CDR3 has 16 amino acids. Unmatched junction bases numbered 8, after V lost 2 bases and J lost 6 bases. In nucleotides, the CDR3 is TGCGCCAGCAGCCAAAGAAGAACGGGACAGGCCGGGGAGCTGTTTTTT. Its translation: CASSQRRTGQAGELFF.

The chain joins TRBV30 to TRBJ1-6, with D uncertain. The CDR3 spans 15 residues. V was clipped by 0 bases and J by 7 bases, with 13 bases between them. Germline V gives CDR1 GTSNPN, CDR2 SVGIG (reference sequence). CDR3 loop: CAWSVGPLGNSPLHF. The DNA of the CDR3 is TGTGCCTGGAGTGTAGGCCCTCTCGGGAATTCACCCCTCCACTTT.

The chain has TRBV13 and TRBJ1-5; unclear D gene. With 6 bases removed from V and 0 bases from J, the gap between germline ends came to 9 bases. Germline V gene sequence: CDR1 PRHDT, CDR2 FYEKMQ (reference sequence). The CDR3 loop spans 14 amino acids. DNA of the CDR3: TGTGCCAGCAGACACGGGAATAGCAATCAGCCCCAGCATTTT. Its protein is CASRHGNSNQPQHF. The variable domain in full, with the rest retrieved from reference TRBV13 and TRBJ1-5, is AAGVIQSPRHLIKEKRETATLKCYPIPRHDTVYWYQQGPGQDPQFLISFYEKMQSDKGSIPDRFSAQQFSDYHSELNMSSLELGDSALYFCASRHGNSNQPQHFGDGTRLSIL.

This clone was seen a few times. The chain couples TRBV6-1 to TRBJ2-7; D gene ambiguous. The CDR3 loop spans 13 amino acids. Germline loops: CDR1 MNHNS, CDR2 SASEGT. Between the trimmed V and J ends, which lost 3 bases and 7 bases, there was a span of 13 bases. The CDR3 loop is CASSDVWQVEQYF. The CDR3 coding sequence is TGTGCCAGCAGTGATGTCTGGCAGGTGGAGCAGTACTTC.

This clone came up a few times. The rearrangement joins TRBV28 to TRBJ2-7; D remains unclear. The V gene's germline CDR1 is MDHEN and CDR2 SYDVKM. Trimming cost V 3 bases and J 3 bases, with 12 bases left between them. This CDR3 region has 14 residues. CDR3 residues: CASSFPGEVYEQYF. The CDR3 coding sequence is TGTGCCAGCAGTTTCCCAGGTGAGGTCTACGAGCAGTACTTC.

The chain employs TRBV30 and TRBJ2-2, with D perhaps TRBD1 (6 bases). Germline CDR1 reads GTSNPN; CDR2 reads SVGIG (reference sequence). Trimming pared 4 bases from V and 3 bases from J, leaving 6 bases between. This CDR3 spans 12 amino acids. The CDR3 here is CAWTGDTGELFF. CDR3 nucleotides: TGTGCCTGGACAGGGGACACCGGGGAGCTGTTTTTT. Complete variable domain (other parts from reference TRBV30 and TRBJ2-2): SQTIHQWPATLVQPVGSPLSLECTVEGTSNPNLYWYRQAAGRGLQLLFYSVGIGQISSEVPQNLSASRPQDRQFILSSKKLLLSDSGFYLCAWTGDTGELFFGEGSRLTVL.

CDR3 loop: CASSLSAANTIYF. CDR3 DNA sequence: TGTGCCAGCAGCTTAAGTGCAGCCAACACCATATATTTT. V and J are TRBV11-2 and TRBJ1-3; D not resolved. CDR3 length: 13 amino acids. CDR1 is SGHAT and CDR2 is FQNNGV in the germline V gene. The V end lost 2 bases, the J end lost 7 bases, and 9 bases lay between the germline ends.